The present T cell receptor beta chain was sequenced within a study of blood T cell repertoires in COVID-19. About the research overall: The analysed material was cDNA or gDNA that came from T cells, B-cell-depleted T cells, or PBMCs.

Looked up from germline, CDR1 is MNHEY and CDR2 is SMNVEV (reference sequence). V lost 5 bases and J 4 bases, leaving 11 bases between the germline ends. This CDR3 contains 14 residues. Per the study methods: Amplified reference gene primers provided the basis for estimating nucleated cell counts. Sequencing was performed with immunoSEQ multiplex PCR; in TCRdb, only in-frame clones are kept and a portion is missing. V, J and clone size are taken as reported in that table, and D and trimming were inferred from the DNA itself. The sample includes 120,000 or so clones, about 85% of them seen just once. Sequencing input: peripheral blood. The source of this sequence is a man in his sixties with acute or convalescent COVID-19. The chain joins TRBV27 to TRBJ2-2; D may be TRBD1 (6 bases). The CDR3 DNA follows: TGTGCCAGCAGTGAAACGGACAGCACCGGGGAGCTGTTTTTT. Translated: CASSETDSTGELFF.